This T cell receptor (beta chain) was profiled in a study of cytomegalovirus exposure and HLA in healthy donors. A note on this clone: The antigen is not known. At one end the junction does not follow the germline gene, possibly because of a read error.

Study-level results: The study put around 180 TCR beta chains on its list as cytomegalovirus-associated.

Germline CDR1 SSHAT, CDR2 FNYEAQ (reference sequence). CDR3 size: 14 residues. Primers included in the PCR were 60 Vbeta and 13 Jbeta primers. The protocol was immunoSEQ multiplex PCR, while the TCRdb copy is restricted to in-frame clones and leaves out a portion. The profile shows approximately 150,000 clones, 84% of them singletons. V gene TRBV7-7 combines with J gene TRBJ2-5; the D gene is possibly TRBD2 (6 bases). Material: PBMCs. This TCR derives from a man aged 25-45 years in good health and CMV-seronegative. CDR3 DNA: TGTGCTAGCAGCCGTCAGGGACTTCAAGAGACCCAGTACTTC. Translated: CASSRQGLQETQYF.